This TCR beta chain was sequenced for a study of T cell changes during pregnancy in multiple sclerosis. This CDR3 contains 12 residues. Germline CDR1 LNHDA, CDR2 SQIVND (reference sequence). The V end lost 3 bases, the J end lost 2 bases, and 3 bases lay between the germline ends. The repertoire was sequenced with immunoSEQ multiplex PCR; TCRdb's copy has only in-frame clones and lacks some. Altogether approximately 64,000 clones are present, less than 95% being singletons, with the ten largest covering about 2%. The rearrangement joins TRBV19 to TRBJ2-3; D gene ambiguous. This sequence originates from a female donor in good health, enrolled as a control in a pregnancy study. The starting material was peripheral blood, obtained in the second trimester of pregnancy. The CDR3: CASSINTDTQYF. DNA for the CDR3: TGTGCCAGTAGTATCAACACAGATACGCAGTATTTT.